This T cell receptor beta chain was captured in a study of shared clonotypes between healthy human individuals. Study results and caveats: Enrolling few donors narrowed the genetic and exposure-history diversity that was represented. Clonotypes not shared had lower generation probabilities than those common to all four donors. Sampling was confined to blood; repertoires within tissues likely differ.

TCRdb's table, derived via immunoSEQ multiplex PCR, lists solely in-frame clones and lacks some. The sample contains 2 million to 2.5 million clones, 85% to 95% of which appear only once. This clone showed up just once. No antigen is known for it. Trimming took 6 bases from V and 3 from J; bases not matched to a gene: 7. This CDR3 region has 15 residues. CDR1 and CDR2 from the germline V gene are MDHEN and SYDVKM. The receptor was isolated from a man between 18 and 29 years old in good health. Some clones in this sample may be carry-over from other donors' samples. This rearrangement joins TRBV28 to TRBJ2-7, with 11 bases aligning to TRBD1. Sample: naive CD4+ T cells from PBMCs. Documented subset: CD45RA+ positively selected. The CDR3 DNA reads TGTGCCAGCAGCCCCCTGGGGACAGGGGGCTACGAGCAGTACTTC. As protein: CASSPLGTGGYEQYF.